This T cell receptor beta chain was observed in a study of T cell repertoires in cytomegalovirus infection. Across the whole study: Public signatures in TCR beta pointed to CMV infection and matching HLA type. Findings and caveats of the study: Using cumulative public TCR beta family frequency, the authors identified those who carried CMV together with the relevant HLA. CMV-specific TCR beta clonotypes restricted by HLA-C were the ones dominating the ex vivo response.

There are many counts of this clonotype. Its specificity is not known. The V gene's germline CDR1 is SGHVS and CDR2 FNYEAQ. Trimming removed 1 base from V and 9 bases from J, with 10 bases in between. The CDR3 is 13 residues long. Using its own MiXCR run on the reads, TCRdb lists one record per CDR3 protein. The sample records around 630,000 distinct CDR3 sequences, roughly 24% being singletons. The V gene is TRBV7-6, the J gene TRBJ2-1; D is unresolved. Specimen: CD8+ T cells from PBMCs. The source is a human donor in good health (CMV status not recorded). Some clones in this sample may be carry-over from other donors' samples. The CDR3, as DNA: TGTGCCAGCAGCTTAGTGTCGGCACGTGAGCAGTTCTTC. Amino acids: CASSLVSAREQFF.